The present entry profiles one TCR beta chain with its context. Its antigen is as yet unknown. With 6 bases removed from V and 8 bases from J, the gap between germline ends came to 16 bases. The CDR3 contains 12 residues. CDR1 is SQVTM, CDR2 ANQGSEA, per germline. The sample originates from a study of graft-versus-host responses after intestinal transplantation. The study's findings and limits: Declining HvG levels early post-transplant were linked to peak circulating GvH clone levels. Among recipient marrow samples, GvH clones were found; some appeared first in ileum or blood.

Profiling relied on immunoSEQ multiplex PCR, and the TCRdb table lists in-frame clones only, not all of them. The sample has some 110,000 clones, 85% to 95% seen once; the top ten hold roughly 1.2%. This rearrangement joins TRBV29-1 to TRBJ1-2; D is ambiguous. This clonotype originated in a human donor who was the organ donor for an intestinal transplant. Sample: unstimulated CD8+ T cells sorted from spleen or lymph node cells, taken before transplant. The CDR3 protein is CSVPGAFGGYTF. DNA of the CDR3: TGCAGCGTCCCAGGCGCCTTTGGGGGCTACACCTTC.